This T cell receptor (beta chain) was identified in a study of blood T cells in healthy people across ages. A second about 6 to 11 cycle PCR used barcoded and J-beta primers. Tagging of each cDNA molecule was performed by a template-switch adaptor with 12 random nucleotides. Any given sample supplied a minimum of 2.5 million CDR3-containing paired-end reads. TCRdb re-analysed the 5' RACE reads in MiXCR, keeping a single row per CDR3 protein. Among over 1,500,000 distinct CDR3 sequences, roughly two fifths were seen once, and the ten largest hold more than 20%. The germline CDR1 and CDR2 sequences are SNHLY and FYNNEI. The CDR3 is 13 residues long. The V gene lost 3 bases and the J gene lost 8 bases, with 13 bases spanning the gap.

The chain couples TRBV2 to TRBJ1-2; D is ambiguous. The TCR was taken from a human donor in good health. Sequences were obtained from blood. CDR3 region: CASSDRRSWGYTF. The CDR3, as DNA: TGTGCCAGCAGTGATCGGCGTAGCTGGGGCTACACCTTC. The full variable domain, with the rest looked up from reference TRBV2 and TRBJ1-2, is EPEVTQTPSHQVTQMGQEVILRCVPISNHLYFYWYRQILGQKVEFLVSFYNNEISEKSEIFDDQFSVERPDGSNFTLKIRSTKLEDSAMYFCASSDRRSWGYTFGSGTRLTVV.